This entry lists 18 T cell receptor beta chains sequenced from one sample in a study of PD-1 blockade in classical Hodgkin lymphoma. All trial patients relapsed after autologous stem cell transplantation. Profiled with immunoSEQ multiplex PCR; TCRdb holds only in-frame clones, not every one. The sample yields about 98,000 clones, around 81% seen once. The sample here was peripheral blood mononuclear cells (PBMCs), taken before the second cycle of nivolumab. The receptors here all came from a human donor with classical Hodgkin lymphoma.

This chain joins TRBV11-2 and TRBJ1-2, with D possibly being TRBD1 (6 bases). The V gene's germline CDR1 is SGHAT and CDR2 FQNNGV. This CDR3 has 14 residues. Trimming took 5 bases from V and 6 from J, leaving 16 bases between them. The CDR3 nucleotides are TGTGCCAGCAGCGCACCGGGGGGGCGGGATGGCTACACCTTC. Protein product: CASSAPGGRDGYTF.

J is TRBJ2-7 and V is TRBV19, with TRBD1 identical over 9 bases. Unmatched junction bases numbered 3, after V lost 6 bases and J lost 6 bases. Germline values: CDR1 LNHDA, CDR2 SQIVND (reference sequence). This CDR3 spans 12 amino acids. CDR3 amino acids: CASSDRGSEQYF. The CDR3 DNA is TGTGCCAGTAGCGACAGGGGGAGCGAGCAGTACTTC.

The J gene is TRBJ2-7, the V gene TRBV7-2; D is perhaps TRBD1 (6 bases). This CDR3 region has 14 residues. Germline V gene lookup returns CDR1 SGHTA and CDR2 FQGNSA. V dropped 3 bases and J dropped 3 bases, with 12 bases sitting between them. The CDR3 loop is CASSFGQTYYEQYF. The CDR3 bases are TGTGCCAGCAGCTTCGGACAGACATACTACGAGCAGTACTTC.

The chain couples TRBV11-2 to TRBJ2-7, with D possibly TRBD1 on 6 matching bases. The CDR3 is made up of 14 amino acids. The germline CDR1 and CDR2 sequences are SGHAT and FQNNGV. Between the trimmed V and J ends, which lost 5 bases and 6 bases, there was a span of 17 bases. CDR3 sequence (DNA): TGTGCCAGCAGCCAAGGGACATTCTCGTCCGAGCAGTACTTC. Encoded protein: CASSQGTFSSEQYF. The full variable domain, in which reference TRBV11-2 and TRBJ2-7 provide the parts outside the CDR3, is EAGVAQSPRYKIIEKRQSVAFWCNPISGHATLYWYQQILGQGPKLLIQFQNNGVVDDSQLPKDRFSAERLKGVDSTLKIQPAKLEDSAVYLCASSQGTFSSEQYFGPGTRLTVT.

The chain is built from TRBV19 and TRBJ2-7; the D gene is possibly TRBD1 (6 bases). This CDR3 is built from 13 residues. The germline gives CDR1 LNHDA, CDR2 SQIVND (reference sequence). V lost 6 bases and J lost 4, with 13 bases in between. The CDR3 DNA reads TGTGCCAGTAGCCTGACCAGGGGATACGAGCAGTACTTC. This codes for CASSLTRGYEQYF.

CDR3 nucleotide sequence: TGTGCCAGCAGTTTGACAGGGGTTTACGAGCAGTACTTC. Its protein is CASSLTGVYEQYF. J is TRBJ2-7 and V is TRBV28; 8 bases are a match to TRBD1. Germline assignment: CDR1 MDHEN and CDR2 SYDVKM. The trim removed 3 bases at V and 4 bases at J, leaving 2 bases unmatched. This CDR3 has 13 amino acids. The full variable domain, rest sourced from reference TRBV28 and TRBJ2-7, is DVKVTQSSRYLVKRTGEKVFLECVQDMDHENMFWYRQDPGLGLRLIYFSYDVKMKEKGDIPEGYSVSREKKERFSLILESASTNQTSMYLCASSLTGVYEQYFGPGTRLTVT.

The CDR3 region has the DNA TGCGCCAGCAGCTTGGGACAGGGAGCTAACTATGGCTACACCTTC. Protein product: CASSLGQGANYGYTF. This rearrangement joins TRBV5-1 to TRBJ1-2; 7 nucleotides match TRBD1. V trimming: 0 bases; J trimming: 0 bases; junction bases outside the gene matches: 2. This CDR3 has 15 amino acids. Per germline, CDR1 SGHRS and CDR2 YFSETQ.

This clone was detected a few times. This chain uses TRBV28 with TRBJ2-3; D is unresolved. V gave up 5 bases and J gave up 3 bases, with 15 bases separating them. This CDR3 has 15 residues. Germline V CDR1 and CDR2: MDHEN, SYDVKM. The chain's CDR3 is CASSTLGSGTDTQYF. The CDR3 DNA follows: TGTGCCAGCAGTACCCTGGGCTCAGGAACAGATACGCAGTATTTT.

V and J are TRBV28 and TRBJ2-7; D tentatively fits TRBD1 or TRBD2 (5 bases each). In germline, CDR1 is MDHEN, CDR2 SYDVKM. The CDR3 extends over 17 amino acids. The ends were cut back, 3 bases at V and 1 base at J, with 19 bases in the middle. The CDR3 sequence is CASSFIRGLFQSYEQYF. In DNA, the CDR3 is TGTGCCAGCAGTTTTATACGGGGCTTATTCCAATCCTACGAGCAGTACTTC.

The chain couples TRBV15 to TRBJ2-1; no clear D. The CDR3 sequence is 14 residues long. V lost 0 bases, J lost 9 bases, and 12 bases lay in between. The germline gives CDR1 LNHNV, CDR2 YYDKDF (reference sequence). The chain's CDR3 is CATSRDPVGAEQFF. In DNA, the CDR3 is TGTGCCACCAGCAGAGATCCCGTCGGTGCTGAGCAGTTCTTC.

The chain combines TRBV10-3 with TRBJ2-7; TRBD1 aligns across 11 bases. Germline V CDR1 and CDR2: ENHRY, SYGVKD. This CDR3 has 14 amino acids. V lost 8 bases and J lost 2; bases outside the gene matches: 5. DNA for the CDR3: TGTGCCATCTCTGGGGACAGGGGGGCCTACGAGCAGTACTTC. This encodes CAISGDRGAYEQYF.

This clone has more than one count but fewer than ten. This rearrangement joins TRBV29-1 to TRBJ2-1, with D possibly TRBD2 on 6 matching bases. The V gene lost 5 bases and the J gene lost 7 bases, with 12 bases spanning the gap. Germline V gene sequence: CDR1 SQVTM, CDR2 ANQGSEA. The CDR3 consists of 12 residues. The CDR3 DNA reads TGCAGCGTTCGGGACTTAGCGAATGAGCAGTTCTTC. Amino acid sequence: CSVRDLANEQFF.

The table lists this clone with a count of one. J is TRBJ1-3 and V is TRBV4-2; D gene uncertain. This CDR3 comprises 15 residues. Germline CDR1 reads LGHNA; CDR2 reads YNFKEQ. V was trimmed by 0 bases and J by 0 bases, leaving 6 bases between them. The CDR3 coding sequence is TGTGCCAGCAGCCAAGATCCCTCCTCTGGAAACACCATATATTTT. It codes for CASSQDPSSGNTIYF.

A few counts support this clone. The chain couples TRBV19 to TRBJ2-5, with D possibly being TRBD2 (6 bases). This CDR3 contains 15 residues. Trimming shortened V by 6 bases and J by 3 bases, and 17 bases separated the two germline ends. Germline assignment: CDR1 LNHDA and CDR2 SQIVND (reference sequence). As DNA, the CDR3 is TGTGCCAGTAGCCTTCCGTCTAGCGAAGAAGAGACCCAGTACTTC. Its translation is CASSLPSSEEETQYF.

The rearrangement uses TRBV29-1 and TRBJ2-2; TRBD1 matches 9 bases. The CDR3 is made up of 14 amino acids. The germline V gene encodes CDR1 SQVTM and CDR2 ANQGSEA. After removal of 8 bases from V and 4 bases from J, the junction contained 8 bases not matched to a gene. The CDR3 loop is CSKAGQGFTGELFF. The DNA for the CDR3 is TGCAGCAAAGCAGGACAGGGGTTCACCGGGGAGCTGTTTTTT.

The chain recombines TRBV4-2 with TRBJ1-2, with 12 bases identical to TRBD1. Germline V lookup: CDR1 LGHNA, CDR2 YNFKEQ. J lost 6 bases, V lost 0 bases, and 8 bases had no gene match. The length of the CDR3 is 17 residues. CDR3 region: CASSQDPPGQGANGYTF. The DNA of the CDR3 is TGTGCCAGCAGCCAAGACCCACCGGGACAGGGGGCGAATGGCTACACCTTC.

This chain joins TRBV6-1 and TRBJ1-5; the D gene is possibly TRBD1 (6 bases). V lost 4 bases and J lost 4, with 8 bases in between. The CDR3 sequence is 13 residues long. Germline loops: CDR1 MNHNS, CDR2 SASEGT. Written as DNA, the CDR3 is TGTGCCAGCAGTGCGGGGGCGAATCAGCCCCAGCATTTT. Translation: CASSAGANQPQHF.

V usage is TRBV2 and J usage is TRBJ2-7; no firm D call. The CDR3 totals 14 residues. Germline CDR1 reads SNHLY; CDR2 reads FYNNEI. Trimming stripped 6 bases from V and 0 bases from J, with 12 bases between. The CDR3 DNA sequence: TGTGCCAGCAGGCCCGTGTCAAGCTCCTACGAGCAGTACTTC. Residues: CASRPVSSSYEQYF.